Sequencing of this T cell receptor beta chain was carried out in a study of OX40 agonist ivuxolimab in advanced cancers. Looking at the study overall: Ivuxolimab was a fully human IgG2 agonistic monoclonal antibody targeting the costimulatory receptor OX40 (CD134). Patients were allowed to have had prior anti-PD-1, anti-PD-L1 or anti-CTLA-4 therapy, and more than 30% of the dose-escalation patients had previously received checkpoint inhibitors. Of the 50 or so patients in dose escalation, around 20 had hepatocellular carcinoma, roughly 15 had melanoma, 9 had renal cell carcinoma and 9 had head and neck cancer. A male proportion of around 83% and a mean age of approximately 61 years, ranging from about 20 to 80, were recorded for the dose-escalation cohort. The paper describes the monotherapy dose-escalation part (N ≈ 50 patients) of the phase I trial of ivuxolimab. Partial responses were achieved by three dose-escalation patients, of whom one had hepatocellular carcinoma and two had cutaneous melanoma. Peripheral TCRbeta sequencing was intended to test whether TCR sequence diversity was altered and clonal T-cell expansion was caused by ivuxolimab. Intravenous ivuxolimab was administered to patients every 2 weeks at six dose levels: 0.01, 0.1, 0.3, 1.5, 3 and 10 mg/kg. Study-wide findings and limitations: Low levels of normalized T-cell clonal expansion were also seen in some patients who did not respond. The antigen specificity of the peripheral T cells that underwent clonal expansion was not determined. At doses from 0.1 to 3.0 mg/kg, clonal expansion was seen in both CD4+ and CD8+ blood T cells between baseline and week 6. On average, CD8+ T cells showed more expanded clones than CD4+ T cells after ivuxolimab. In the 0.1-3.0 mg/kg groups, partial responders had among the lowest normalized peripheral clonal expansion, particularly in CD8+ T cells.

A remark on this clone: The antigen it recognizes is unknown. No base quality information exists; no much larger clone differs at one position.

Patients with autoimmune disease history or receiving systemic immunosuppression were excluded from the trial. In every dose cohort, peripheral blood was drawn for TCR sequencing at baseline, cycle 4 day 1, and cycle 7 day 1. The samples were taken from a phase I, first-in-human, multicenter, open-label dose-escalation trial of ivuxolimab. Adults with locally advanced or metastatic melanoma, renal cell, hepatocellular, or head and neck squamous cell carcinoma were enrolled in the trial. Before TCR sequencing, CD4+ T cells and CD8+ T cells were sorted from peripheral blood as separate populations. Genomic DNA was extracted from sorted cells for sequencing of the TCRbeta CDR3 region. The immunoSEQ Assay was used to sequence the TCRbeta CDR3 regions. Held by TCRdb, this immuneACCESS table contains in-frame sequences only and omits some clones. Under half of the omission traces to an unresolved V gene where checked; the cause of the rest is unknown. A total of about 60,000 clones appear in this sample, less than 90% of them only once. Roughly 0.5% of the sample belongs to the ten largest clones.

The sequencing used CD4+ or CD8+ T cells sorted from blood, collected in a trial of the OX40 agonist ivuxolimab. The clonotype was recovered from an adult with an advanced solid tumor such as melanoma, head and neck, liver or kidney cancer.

The CDR3 region has the sequence CASSRPGQGAGEQYF. Read as DNA, the sequence is TGTGCCAGCAGTCGGCCGGGACAGGGGGCGGGAGAGCAGTACTTC. The rearrangement joined TRBV2 to TRBJ2-7, with TRBD1 matching 12 junction bases. Including cysteine and phenylalanine, the CDR3 has 15 amino acids. Only the CDR3 portion is preserved as DNA: 45 bases, with reading frame beginning at the first base. At the junction V is shortened by 5 bases and J by 7 bases; bases outside the gene matches: 9. CDR1 and CDR2 were assigned from the germline V gene as SNHLY and FYNNEI.